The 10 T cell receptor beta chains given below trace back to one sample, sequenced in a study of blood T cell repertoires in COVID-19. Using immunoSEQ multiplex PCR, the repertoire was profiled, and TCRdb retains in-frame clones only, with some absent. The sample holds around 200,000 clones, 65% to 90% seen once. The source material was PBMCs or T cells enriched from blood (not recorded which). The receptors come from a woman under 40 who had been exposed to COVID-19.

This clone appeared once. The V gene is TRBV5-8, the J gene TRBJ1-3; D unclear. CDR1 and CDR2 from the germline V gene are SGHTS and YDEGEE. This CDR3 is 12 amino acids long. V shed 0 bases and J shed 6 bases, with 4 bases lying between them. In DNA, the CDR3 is TGTGCCAGCAGCTTGGGAGAAAACACCATATATTTT. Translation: CASSLGENTIYF.

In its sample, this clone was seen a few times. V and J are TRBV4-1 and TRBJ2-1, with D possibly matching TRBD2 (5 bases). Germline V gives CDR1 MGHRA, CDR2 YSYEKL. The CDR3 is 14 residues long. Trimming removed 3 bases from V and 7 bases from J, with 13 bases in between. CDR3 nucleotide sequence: TGCGCCAGCAGCCACCCTGCCACGGGGAATGAGCAGTTCTTC. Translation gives CASSHPATGNEQFF.

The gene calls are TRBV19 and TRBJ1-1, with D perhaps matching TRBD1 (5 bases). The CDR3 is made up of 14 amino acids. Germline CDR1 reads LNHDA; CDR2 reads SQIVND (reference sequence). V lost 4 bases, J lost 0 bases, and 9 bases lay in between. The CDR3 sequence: CASSRGDLNTEAFF. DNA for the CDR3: TGTGCCAGTAGTAGGGGGGACCTGAACACTGAAGCTTTCTTT. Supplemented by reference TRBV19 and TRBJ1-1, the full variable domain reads DGGITQSPKYLFRKEGQNVTLSCEQNLNHDAMYWYRQDPGQGLRLIYYSQIVNDFQKGDIAEGYSVSREKKESFPLTVTSAQKNPTAFYLCASSRGDLNTEAFFGQGTRLTVV.

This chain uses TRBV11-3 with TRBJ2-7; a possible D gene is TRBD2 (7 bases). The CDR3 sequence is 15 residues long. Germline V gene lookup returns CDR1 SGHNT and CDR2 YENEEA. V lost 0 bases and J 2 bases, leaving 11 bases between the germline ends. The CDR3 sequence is CASSLDGGRTYEQYF. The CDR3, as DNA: TGTGCCAGCAGCTTAGACGGGGGGCGGACCTACGAGCAGTACTTC.

The CDR3 here is CASSAQDRGQVGYTF. The CDR3 coding sequence is TGTGCCAGCAGTGCCCAGGACAGGGGGCAAGTTGGCTACACCTTC. V usage is TRBV6-4 and J usage is TRBJ1-2; 11 positions agree with TRBD1. This CDR3 has 15 residues. Germline V gene lookup returns CDR1 MRHNA and CDR2 SNTAGT. Unmatched junction bases numbered 8, after V lost 4 bases and J lost 7 bases.

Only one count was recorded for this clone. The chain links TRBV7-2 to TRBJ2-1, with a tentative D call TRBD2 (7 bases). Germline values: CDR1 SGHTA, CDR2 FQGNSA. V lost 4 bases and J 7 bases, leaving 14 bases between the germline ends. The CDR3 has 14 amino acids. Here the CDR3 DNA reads TGTGCCAGCAGCTGGGGGGGGCCCCGGAATGAGCAGTTCTTC. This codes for CASSWGGPRNEQFF.

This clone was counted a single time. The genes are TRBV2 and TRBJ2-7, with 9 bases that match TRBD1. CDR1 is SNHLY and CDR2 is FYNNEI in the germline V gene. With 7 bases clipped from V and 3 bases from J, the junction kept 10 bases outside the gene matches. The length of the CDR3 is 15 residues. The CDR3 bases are TGTGCCAGCAAGGGGGGCTGGGGACAGGGCTACGAGCAGTACTTC. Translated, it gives CASKGGWGQGYEQYF.

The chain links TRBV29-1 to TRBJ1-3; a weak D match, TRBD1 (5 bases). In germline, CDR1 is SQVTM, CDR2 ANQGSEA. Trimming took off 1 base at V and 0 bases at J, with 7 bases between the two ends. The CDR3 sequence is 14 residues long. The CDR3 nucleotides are TGCAGCGTTGAAGGACAGAGCTCTGGAAACACCATATATTTT. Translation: CSVEGQSSGNTIYF.

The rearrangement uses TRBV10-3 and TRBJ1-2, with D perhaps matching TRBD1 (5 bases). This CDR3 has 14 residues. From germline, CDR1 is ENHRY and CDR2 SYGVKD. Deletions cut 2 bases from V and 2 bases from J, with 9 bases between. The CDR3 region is CAISEQAGNYGYTF. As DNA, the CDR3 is TGTGCCATCAGTGAGCAGGCAGGGAACTATGGCTACACCTTC.

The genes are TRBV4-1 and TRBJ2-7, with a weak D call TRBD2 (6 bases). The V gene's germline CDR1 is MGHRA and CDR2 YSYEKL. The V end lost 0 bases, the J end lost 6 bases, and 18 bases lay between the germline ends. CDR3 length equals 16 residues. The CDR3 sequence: CASSQDWQAVGGEQYF. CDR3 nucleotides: TGCGCCAGCAGCCAAGACTGGCAGGCAGTCGGGGGCGAGCAGTACTTC.